The rows below give T cell receptor beta chains drawn from one sample of a study of blood T cell repertoires in COVID-19. Repertoires were generated with immunoSEQ multiplex PCR, while TCRdb's copy carries only in-frame clones and drops some. The data hold 75,000 to 85,000 clones, with roughly 84% observed a single time. The sequencing input was peripheral blood. The receptors were sampled from a man in his fifties or sixties with COVID-19, enrolled during active disease. CDR3s include the opening cysteine and the closing phenylalanine or tryptophan. The order of the fields is D gene, V gene, J gene, clone size, CDR3 DNA, CDR3 protein. D genes are given only for firm matches. Expanded clones get a size class; other rows say once, few or many, or leave the size out.

>TRBD1|TRBV2|TRBJ1-2|NA
TGTGCCAGCAATTTACAGGGGGAAGGCTATGGCTACACCTTC
CASNLQGEGYGYTF
>TRBD2|TRBV10-3|TRBJ2-7|NA
TGTGCCAGCCTTTCTGGGAGGGAATACGAGCAGTACTTC
CASLSGREYEQYF
>NA|TRBV3-1/TRBV3-2|TRBJ2-2|NA
TGTGCCAGCAGCCAAAGCCTCGACACCGGGGAGCTGTTTTTT
CASSQSLDTGELFF
>NA|TRBV7-3|TRBJ2-7|NA
TGTGCCAGCAGCTTAACGACTTTAGTTGGGAGCGAGCAGTACTTC
CASSLTTLVGSEQYF
>NA|TRBV2|TRBJ1-5|NA
TGTGCCAGCAGTGACTGGCAGGGTGACGGGAATCAGCCCCAGCATTTT
CASSDWQGDGNQPQHF
>NA|TRBV6-2/TRBV6-3|TRBJ2-4|NA
TGTGCCAGCAGTTACTCGAGATCTAGCGTCGGGAACATTCAGTACTTC
CASSYSRSSVGNIQYF
>NA|TRBV14|TRBJ1-6|NA
TGTGCCAGCAGCCCGCTAACGCCCACGAATCCACCCCTCCACTTT
CASSPLTPTNPPLHF
>NA|TRBV3-1/TRBV3-2|TRBJ2-3|NA
TGTGCCAGCAGCCAAACCCGGGGGGCGCTAGATACGCAGTATTTT
CASSQTRGALDTQYF
>NA|TRBV7-3|TRBJ2-2|NA
TGTGCCAGCAGCTTAGGGGCAGGGCGGACCGGGGAGCTGTTTTTT
CASSLGAGRTGELFF
>NA|TRBV2|TRBJ1-5|NA
TGTGCCAGCGGGCGGGTTGACAATCAGCCCCAGCATTTT
CASGRVDNQPQHF
>TRBD2|TRBV19|TRBJ2-7|NA
TGTGCCAGTAGTGACCAATTACTAGCGGGAGTCAACGAGCAGTACTTC
CASSDQLLAGVNEQYF
>NA|TRBV12-3/TRBV12-4|TRBJ1-1|NA
TGTGCCAGCTTAATGGACAGCTCTGAAGCTTTCTTT
CASLMDSSEAFF
>TRBD2|TRBV6-5|TRBJ2-5|NA
TGTGCCAGCAGTACCCCCGGGACTAGAGAGGAGACCCAGTACTTC
CASSTPGTREETQYF
>NA|TRBV5-4|TRBJ1-6|NA
TGTGCCAGCAGCTACACAAATTCACCCCTCCACTTT
CASSYTNSPLHF
>TRBD2|TRBV5-1|TRBJ2-2|NA
TGCGCCAGCGCCTGGACTAGCGGGTCAGCCGGGGAGCTGTTTTTT
CASAWTSGSAGELFF
>NA|TRBV18|TRBJ1-3|NA
TGTGCCAGCTCACCCCAGCCGGGACATATAGGAAACACCATATATTTT
CASSPQPGHIGNTIYF
>TRBD2|TRBV10-2|TRBJ2-7|NA
TGCGCCAGCAGCGGATGGGGGGGAGAGCCCTACGAGCAGTACTTC
CASSGWGGEPYEQYF
>TRBD1|TRBV28|TRBJ1-2|NA
TGTGCCAGCAGTTTCAACTCAGGGGGCTATGGCTACACCTTC
CASSFNSGGYGYTF
>NA|TRBV19|TRBJ1-5|once
TGTGCCAGTAGTATAGCCGTTAATCAGCCCCAGCATTTT
CASSIAVNQPQHF
>NA|TRBV7-2|TRBJ2-7|NA
TGTGCCAGCAGCACCCCTCTCGCTTTTGCCGCGAGCTCCTACGAGCAGTACTTC
CASSTPLAFAASSYEQYF
>NA|TRBV6-1|TRBJ2-7|NA
TGTGCCAGCAGTGAGCTGGAGTACGAGCAGTACTTC
CASSELEYEQYF
>TRBD1|TRBV3-1/TRBV3-2|TRBJ1-3|NA
TGTGCCAGCAGCCGAGACAGGGCGTCAGTCAACACCATATATTTT
CASSRDRASVNTIYF
>NA|TRBV29-1|TRBJ2-1|NA
TGCAGCGTTGAGGGCCTCGGAGGGCGGGAAGATGAGCAGTTCTTC
CSVEGLGGREDEQFF
>NA|TRBV27|TRBJ1-2|few
TGTGCCAGCAGTCCTTATCCTCTGCGGAAGAGTAACTATGGCTACACCTTC
CASSPYPLRKSNYGYTF
>NA|TRBV24-1|TRBJ1-6|NA
TGTGCCACCAGTGAGGCAGGGTCAGATTCACCCCTCCACTTT
CATSEAGSDSPLHF
>TRBD1|TRBV5-1|TRBJ2-7|NA
TGCGCCAGCAGCGGAGACAGGGGTCCCATCGTAAACGAGCAGTACTTC
CASSGDRGPIVNEQYF
>NA|TRBV7-3|TRBJ1-3|NA
TGTGCCAGCAGCATGGGACAACCTGGAAACACCATATATTTT
CASSMGQPGNTIYF
>TRBD2|TRBV5-1|TRBJ2-7|NA
TGCGCCAGCAGCTTGGGCCTAGCGGGAGTCGAGCAGTACTTC
CASSLGLAGVEQYF
>TRBD1|TRBV19|TRBJ1-5|NA
TGTGCCAGTAGTACTACGGACAGGGGATATCAGCCCCAGCATTTT
CASSTTDRGYQPQHF
>NA|TRBV6-1|TRBJ1-1|NA
TGTGCCAGCAGTGAAATAAAGATGTGGGCGCGGGCCCCCATACGCGCTTTCTTT
CASSEIKMWARAPIRAFF
>NA|TRBV5-4|TRBJ2-1|NA
TGTGCCAGCAGCTTGGTGGGTAGCCCCTACAATGAGCAGTTCTTC
CASSLVGSPYNEQFF
>NA|TRBV24-1|TRBJ1-1|NA
TGTGCCACCAGGGCCCAGGGGAACACTGAAGCTTTCTTT
CATRAQGNTEAFF
>TRBD2|TRBV2|TRBJ2-7|NA
TGTGCCAGCAGTGACCCGGGACTAGCGGACGGAGGGTACGAGCAGTACTTC
CASSDPGLADGGYEQYF
>TRBD2|TRBV6-6|TRBJ2-3|NA
TGTGCCAGCAGTACTAGCGGAGATAACACAAATACGCAGTATTTT
CASSTSGDNTNTQYF
>TRBD1|TRBV19|TRBJ1-1|NA
TGTGCCAGTTACAGGGGTGTCGACACTGAAGCTTTCTTT
CASYRGVDTEAFF
>TRBD1|TRBV2|TRBJ2-3|NA
TGTGCCAGCAGTCTGACAGGGGAAGATACGCAGTATTTT
CASSLTGEDTQYF
>TRBD2|TRBV5-4|TRBJ2-2|NA
TGTGCCAGCAGCTCCGGGACTAGCGGGAGAGTCACCGGGGAGCTGTTTTTT
CASSSGTSGRVTGELFF
>TRBD2|TRBV30|TRBJ2-3|once
TGTGCCCGTAGCGGGGACACAGATACGCAGTATTTT
CARSGDTDTQYF
>TRBD2|TRBV12-3/TRBV12-4|TRBJ2-3|NA
TGTGCCAGCAGCAAATTTTCGGGGGGACGGTATTTT
CASSKFSGGRYF
>TRBD2|TRBV7-9|TRBJ2-3|once
TGTGCCAGCAGCTCTACAGTAGCGGGGGGACTGGATACGCAGTATTTT
CASSSTVAGGLDTQYF
>NA|TRBV6-1|TRBJ2-5|NA
TGTGCCAGCAGTGACAGGGGAAAGACCCAGTACTTC
CASSDRGKTQYF
>NA|TRBV10-3|TRBJ2-2|NA
TGTGCCATGGGCTCGAACACCGGGGAGCTGTTTTTT
CAMGSNTGELFF
>NA|TRBV2|TRBJ1-1|NA
TGTGCCAGTAGCGGGGCCCAGGGCTCCGGAGCTGAAGCTTTCTTT
CASSGAQGSGAEAFF
>NA|TRBV12-3/TRBV12-4|TRBJ2-5|NA
TGTGCCAGCACCCTCAACTCCCAAGAGACCCAGTACTTC
CASTLNSQETQYF
>NA|TRBV11-2|TRBJ1-4|NA
TGTGCCAGCAGCTTAGAGCTCGCAGCGGCAACTAATGAAAAACTGTTTTTT
CASSLELAAATNEKLFF
>NA|TRBV10-3|TRBJ2-7|NA
TGTGCCATCAGACGGGAGTACGAGCAGTACTTC
CAIRREYEQYF
>TRBD2|TRBV14|TRBJ2-3|NA
TGTGCCAGCAGCCCCCTCCCCGGGACTAGCTCGGCAGATACGCAGTATTTT
CASSPLPGTSSADTQYF